This TCR beta chain was sequenced during a study of cytomegalovirus exposure and HLA in healthy donors. For the study at large: Prior work identified some 120 million unique TCR beta sequences in some 200 million T cells. Overall study results and limits: Researchers reported from a later analysis that most CMV-associated TCR beta chains appeared HLA-restricted. When a later analysis compared HLA-associated TCR beta chains with equally common others, the HLA-associated chains turned out to be more clonally expanded and to have lower generation probabilities.

V lost 5 bases and J lost 2, with 10 bases in between. Germline loops: CDR1 SGHVS, CDR2 FQNEAQ. The CDR3 contains 14 residues. PCR primers comprised 60 Vbeta and 13 Jbeta primers. TCRdb's copy holds only in-frame clones and misses some; the assay was immunoSEQ multiplex PCR. The data contain approximately 79,000 clones, 79% of them singletons. As for this clone: Its antigen is undetermined.

This chain uses TRBV7-8 with TRBJ1-5, with D tentatively TRBD1 (6 bases). This receptor was taken from a woman between 40 and 55 years old in good health and CMV-seropositive. The sequenced sample consisted of PBMCs. CDR3: CASSQQGGNQPQHF. The CDR3 DNA is TGTGCCAGCAGCCAACAGGGTGGCAATCAGCCCCAGCATTTT.